This T cell receptor (beta chain) was captured by sequencing in a study of T-cell reconstitution after alpha-beta-depleted transplantation in children. Study-level points and caveats: At around two months after transplant, the alpha-beta T cells were reportedly derived from several hundred expanded clones that came from non-depleted graft cells.

This clonotype was picked up many times. Its antigen is not identified. V was pared by 6 bases and J by 1 base, with 16 bases between. This CDR3 comprises 16 residues. Germline values: CDR1 DFQATT, CDR2 SNEGSKA (reference sequence). Unique molecular identifiers were built into the TCRbeta library. Via MiXCR, TCRdb re-called the PCR reads, giving one row per CDR3 protein. The sample shows some 450,000 distinct CDR3 sequences, 43% of them seen only once. The specimen was PBMCs, collected before TCRalphabeta/CD19-depleted stem cell transplant. This clonotype was obtained from a girl aged 2 to 10 with aplastic anemia, due to receive a stem cell transplant. The chain joins TRBV20-1 to TRBJ2-6, with a tentative D call TRBD1 (5 bases). The CDR3 bases are TGCAGTGCCTTAATCCAGGGAAGGTCTGGGGCCAACGTCCTGACTTTC. This sequence encodes CSALIQGRSGANVLTF.